Sequencing of this TCR beta chain was carried out in a study of T cell responses to AZD1222 COVID-19 vaccine. In the case of this clone: Antigen specificity is unknown.

Only in-frame clones appear in the TCRdb table, and some are missing; sequencing was by immunoSEQ multiplex PCR. Here the sample spans approximately 130,000 clones, around nine tenths being singletons. General study results and limits: The reported proportion of spike-specific TCRs targeting unmutated variant regions was nearly half. The repertoires were collected only after the peak T cell response. Researchers report vaccine-associated CD4 TCRs spanning spike, with dominance at 160-218 and 743-854. Recipients of AZD1222 seropositive at baseline numbered only 5 or 6.

Sequencing was performed on peripheral blood, taken 28 days after the second dose of the MenACWY control vaccine. The sequence came from an adult who received the MenACWY meningococcal vaccine as a control.

The CDR3 sequence: CASSQDWGNNQPQHF. The CDR3 nucleotides read TGTGCCAGCAGCCAAGATTGGGGGAACAATCAGCCCCAGCATTTT. The rearrangement uses TRBV4-2 and TRBJ1-5; maybe TRBD1 (5 bases). The CDR3 is 15 residues long. Germline V CDR1 and CDR2: LGHNA, YNFKEQ. Trimming removed 0 bases at V and 3 bases at J, with 9 bases between.